This entry lists 29 T cell receptor beta chains sequenced from one sample in a study of T cell changes during pregnancy in multiple sclerosis. Using immunoSEQ multiplex PCR, the repertoire was profiled, and TCRdb retains in-frame clones only, with some absent. The data show 29,000 or so clones, about 89% seen once. Here the sequenced sample was CD8+ T cells from peripheral blood mononuclear cells, taken after pregnancy. The receptor set was obtained from a female donor with multiple sclerosis, enrolled in a pregnancy study.

The V gene is TRBV4-3, the J gene TRBJ1-4; no clear D gene. The CDR3 spans 17 residues. CDR1 is LGHNA and CDR2 is YSLEER in the germline V gene. V lost 4 bases and J 1 base, leaving 16 bases between the germline ends. The CDR3 bases are TGCGCCAGCAGCCCCGGGAAGGAGGTCGAAACTAATGAAAAACTGTTTTTT. Protein sequence: CASSPGKEVETNEKLFF.

The chain couples TRBV15 to TRBJ2-7; TRBD2 agrees at 7 bases. Germline V CDR1 and CDR2: LNHNV, YYDKDF (reference sequence). The CDR3 is 16 residues long. J gave up 2 bases and V 0 bases, and 7 bases lay outside the gene matches. The CDR3 here is CATSRDGGGGPYEQYF. DNA of the CDR3: TGTGCCACCAGCAGAGATGGCGGGGGAGGTCCCTACGAGCAGTACTTC.

The chain recombines TRBV5-1 with TRBJ2-7; 7 nucleotides match TRBD2. J lost 3 bases, V lost 0 bases, and 6 bases had no gene match. Germline loops: CDR1 SGHRS, CDR2 YFSETQ. CDR3 length equals 15 residues. The CDR3 loop reads CASSLGPAGYYEQYF. In nucleotides, the CDR3 is TGCGCCAGCAGCTTGGGCCCAGCGGGATACTACGAGCAGTACTTC.

The chain carries TRBV9 and TRBJ2-7; 9 positions agree with TRBD1. Trimming cost V 4 bases and J 3 bases; bases outside gene matches: 11. Germline CDR1 reads SGDLS; CDR2 reads YYNGEE. The CDR3 extends over 16 amino acids. CDR3 region: CASSPQPGQGIYEQYF. CDR3 DNA sequence: TGTGCCAGCAGCCCGCAACCGGGACAGGGTATCTACGAGCAGTACTTC.

The V and J genes are TRBV19 and TRBJ2-7; tentative D call: TRBD1 (6 bases). Deletions cut 3 bases from V and 1 base from J, with 19 bases between. Germline V lookup: CDR1 LNHDA, CDR2 SQIVND (reference sequence). This CDR3 has 17 amino acids. CDR3 sequence reads: CASSIHPTGFASYEQYF. The DNA for the CDR3 is TGTGCCAGTAGTATTCACCCCACAGGGTTCGCTTCCTACGAGCAGTACTTC.

V gene TRBV9 combines with J gene TRBJ2-2, with a tentative D call TRBD1 (6 bases). Germline V gene lookup returns CDR1 SGDLS and CDR2 YYNGEE. The CDR3 totals 15 residues. V was clipped by 0 bases and J by 4 bases, with 10 bases between them. CDR3 sequence: CASSVGTAFTGELFF. For the CDR3, the DNA is TGTGCCAGCAGCGTAGGGACAGCGTTCACCGGGGAGCTGTTTTTT.

The chain has TRBV28 and TRBJ1-1, with a tentative D call TRBD1 (6 bases). Germline assignment: CDR1 MDHEN and CDR2 SYDVKM. The CDR3 is made up of 15 amino acids. Trimming took off 6 bases at V and 1 base at J, with 15 bases between the two ends. CDR3 loop: CASRPAGGWNTEAFF. The CDR3 nucleotides read TGTGCCAGCAGACCCGCGGGGGGCTGGAACACTGAAGCTTTCTTT.

V gene TRBV2 combines with J gene TRBJ2-7; 8 bases map to TRBD2. Germline V lookup: CDR1 SNHLY, CDR2 FYNNEI. The V segment lost 1 base and the J segment 2 bases; nucleotides outside the gene matches: 1. The CDR3 has 14 residues. The CDR3 here is CASSEGTSPYEQYF. Here the CDR3 DNA reads TGTGCCAGCAGTGAAGGGACTAGCCCCTACGAGCAGTACTTC.

A single count supports this clone. This rearrangement joins TRBV5-8 to TRBJ2-7, with 9 bases lining up with TRBD2. The CDR3 has 15 residues. Per the germline V gene, CDR1 is SGHTS and CDR2 is YDEGEE. V lost 4 bases, J lost 2 bases, and 7 bases stayed unmatched. The CDR3 region has the DNA TGTGCCAGCAGCCCCGTGAGCGGGAGGACCTACGAGCAGTACTTC. Its protein product is CASSPVSGRTYEQYF.

The genes are TRBV28 and TRBJ2-7; 10 nucleotides line up with TRBD2. The germline V gene has CDR1 MDHEN and CDR2 SYDVKM. V dropped 5 bases and J dropped 4; count of bases not matched to a gene: 11. The CDR3 has 16 amino acids. CDR3 loop: CASSSPTWTSGYEQYF. The CDR3 coding sequence is TGTGCCAGCAGTAGCCCGACGTGGACTAGCGGATACGAGCAGTACTTC.

This clone was observed a few times. The rearrangement links TRBV6-4 to TRBJ2-1; a weak D match, TRBD1 (6 bases). V was pared by 0 bases and J by 2 bases, with 8 bases between. The CDR3 extends over 15 amino acids. CDR1 is MRHNA and CDR2 is SNTAGT in the germline V gene. DNA of the CDR3: TGTGCCAGCAGTGACTCCCAGGGGCCCTACAATGAGCAGTTCTTC. Translation gives CASSDSQGPYNEQFF.

The genes are TRBV4-2 and TRBJ2-7; TRBD1 matches at 10 bases. The germline gives CDR1 LGHNA, CDR2 YNFKEQ. The ends lost 3 bases at V and 6 bases at J; junction bases unmatched: 2. This CDR3 has 13 amino acids. The CDR3 reads CASSQGQGREQYF. The CDR3 DNA is TGTGCCAGCAGCCAGGGACAGGGGCGCGAGCAGTACTTC.

The chain couples TRBV6-6 to TRBJ2-1; D is unclear. The germline gives CDR1 MNHNY, CDR2 SVGAGI (reference sequence). Trimming cost V 2 bases and J 0 bases, with 8 bases left between them. The CDR3 has 15 amino acids. CDR3 nucleotides: TGTGCCAGCAGTTACCGCGAAAGCTCCTACAATGAGCAGTTCTTC. Translated: CASSYRESSYNEQFF.

This rearrangement joins TRBV21-1 to TRBJ2-5; the D call TRBD1 from the table was never checked on the DNA. TRBV21-1 is labeled a pseudogene. This CDR3 spans 13 amino acids. CDR3 DNA: TGTGCCAGCAGCAAACAGGGCTTGGAGACCCAGTACTTC. It is translated as CASSKQGLETQYF.

The chain recombines TRBV7-8 with TRBJ1-2; TRBD1 agrees at 8 bases. Trimming cost V 5 bases and J 4 bases; bases outside gene matches: 12. Germline CDR1 reads SGHVS; CDR2 reads FQNEAQ. The CDR3 extends over 16 amino acids. This chain's CDR3 is CASSPGGREGGYGYTF. DNA of the CDR3: TGTGCCAGCAGCCCAGGGGGCCGGGAAGGGGGCTATGGCTACACCTTC.

This clone was picked up a small number of times. The rearrangement links TRBV7-2 to TRBJ2-5; 7 nucleotides line up with TRBD1. Trimming cost V 1 base and J 5 bases; bases outside gene matches: 7. Germline CDR1 reads SGHTA; CDR2 reads FQGNSA. The CDR3 extends over 15 amino acids. CDR3 sequence: CASSLGGQTIETQYF. Here the CDR3 DNA reads TGTGCCAGCAGCTTAGGGGGACAGACTATCGAGACCCAGTACTTC.

The chain couples TRBV4-2 to TRBJ2-5; 8 nucleotides agree with TRBD2. The CDR3 length is 16 residues. Germline lookup yields CDR1 LGHNA and CDR2 YNFKEQ. Trimming at V came to 0 bases and at J to 4 bases, leaving 7 bases not matched to a gene. CDR3 sequence reads: CASSQERAGGGETQYF. CDR3 in DNA: TGTGCCAGCAGCCAAGAGAGGGCGGGAGGTGGAGAGACCCAGTACTTC.

J is TRBJ2-5 and V is TRBV4-2; tentatively, D is TRBD1 (5 bases). The CDR3 totals 18 residues. V shed 0 bases and J shed 0 bases, with 17 bases lying between them. Germline CDR1 and CDR2: LGHNA and YNFKEQ. The CDR3 loop is CASSQEVRARRYQETQYF. In DNA, the CDR3 is TGTGCCAGCAGCCAAGAAGTCAGGGCCCGCCGCTACCAAGAGACCCAGTACTTC.

The V and J genes are TRBV27 and TRBJ2-7; D is ambiguous. V was shortened by 2 bases and J by 2 bases, with 10 bases between the two germline ends. The germline CDR1 and CDR2 sequences are MNHEY and SMNVEV (reference sequence). This CDR3 has 14 residues. The CDR3 spells CASSLLLGAYEQYF. CDR3 in DNA: TGTGCCAGCAGTTTACTTCTGGGCGCCTACGAGCAGTACTTC.

This clone is a singleton in its sample. The genes are TRBV29-1 and TRBJ1-1, with TRBD1 matching over 8 bases. With 7 bases clipped from V and 0 bases from J, the junction kept 1 base outside the gene matches. The germline CDR1 and CDR2 sequences are SQVTM and ANQGSEA. The CDR3 contains 12 residues. The CDR3, as DNA: TGCAGCGGGACAGGGCTGAACACTGAAGCTTTCTTT. Protein sequence: CSGTGLNTEAFF.

The CDR3 reads CSVGDSSSYNEQFF. CDR3 in DNA: TGCAGCGTAGGGGACTCAAGCTCCTACAATGAGCAGTTCTTC. V and J are TRBV29-1 and TRBJ2-1; tentatively, D is TRBD2 (6 bases). This CDR3 is built from 14 residues. Trimming pared 6 bases from V and 0 bases from J, leaving 12 bases between. Germline lookup yields CDR1 SQVTM and CDR2 ANQGSEA.

This chain joins TRBV5-6 and TRBJ1-1, with unresolved D. Germline CDR1 reads SGHDT; CDR2 reads YYEEEE. Trimming took off 4 bases at V and 0 bases at J, with 19 bases between the two ends. This CDR3 has 17 residues. CDR3 sequence: CASSKTRTGSMNTEAFF. The CDR3 DNA reads as TGTGCCAGCAGCAAGACACGCACCGGCTCGATGAACACTGAAGCTTTCTTT.

The V and J genes are TRBV28 and TRBJ2-1; 9 bases fit TRBD2. The CDR3 sequence is 18 residues long. The germline V gene encodes CDR1 MDHEN and CDR2 SYDVKM. The junction had 9 bases not matched to a gene; V was cut back by 3 bases and J by 0 bases. The CDR3: CASSFSSSGITSYNEQFF. As DNA, the CDR3 is TGTGCCAGCAGTTTTTCCTCTAGCGGGATTACCTCCTACAATGAGCAGTTCTTC.

Turning to this clone: The same CDR3 is also encoded by other DNA sequences in this sample. The chain links TRBV28 to TRBJ2-3; D gene ambiguous. The germline gives CDR1 MDHEN, CDR2 SYDVKM. The V and J ends lost 3 bases and 1 base respectively, with 8 bases between them. The CDR3 consists of 14 residues. CDR3 residues: CASSFLAGTDTQYF. The CDR3 DNA sequence: TGTGCCAGCAGTTTCTTGGCGGGCACAGATACGCAGTATTTT.

The chain is built from TRBV7-5 and TRBJ1-1. TRBV7-5 is reported as a pseudogene. CDR3 length equals 11 residues. The CDR3 protein is CARSLGGEAFF. The CDR3 DNA is TGTGCCAGAAGCTTGGGGGGTGAAGCTTTCTTT.

This clone was seen a handful of times. This sequence joins TRBV4-3 and TRBJ2-5; TRBD1 matches 8 bases. Germline V gene sequence: CDR1 LGHNA, CDR2 YSLEER. V gave up 0 bases and J gave up 4 bases; unmatched junction bases: 7. The length of the CDR3 is 16 residues. The CDR3, as DNA: TGCGCCAGCAGCCAAGAACCTGGACAGGGAGGAGAGACCCAGTACTTC. As protein: CASSQEPGQGGETQYF.

The CDR3 bases are TGTGCCAGTAGTATGGTCGGGGTCATGAACACTGAAGCTTTCTTT. This sequence encodes CASSMVGVMNTEAFF. V usage is TRBV19 and J usage is TRBJ1-1; D call uncertain. V was trimmed by 3 bases and J by 0 bases, leaving 11 bases between them. Per the germline V gene, CDR1 is LNHDA and CDR2 is SQIVND (reference sequence). CDR3 length: 15 residues.

The J gene is TRBJ2-3, the V gene TRBV7-9; 12 bases map to TRBD2. This CDR3 spans 16 amino acids. With V trimmed by 5 bases and J by 8 bases, 11 bases remained unmatched. CDR1 and CDR2 (germline): SEHNR, FQNEAQ (reference sequence). CDR3 in DNA: TGTGCCAGCAGCGGGCTAGCGGGAGGGCCGGGCGGTACGCAGTATTTT. Translating gives CASSGLAGGPGGTQYF.

Turning to this clone: One junction end does not reproduce the germline sequence, and a read error may be involved. This chain links TRBV29-1 with TRBJ1-1; D is ambiguous. Germline CDR1 reads SQVTM; CDR2 reads ANQGSEA. There are 15 residues in the CDR3. CDR3 sequence reads: CSVEFRSEVKTEAFF. CDR3 coding DNA: TGCAGCGTTGAATTTCGTTCAGAAGTGAAGACTGAAGCTTTCTTT.